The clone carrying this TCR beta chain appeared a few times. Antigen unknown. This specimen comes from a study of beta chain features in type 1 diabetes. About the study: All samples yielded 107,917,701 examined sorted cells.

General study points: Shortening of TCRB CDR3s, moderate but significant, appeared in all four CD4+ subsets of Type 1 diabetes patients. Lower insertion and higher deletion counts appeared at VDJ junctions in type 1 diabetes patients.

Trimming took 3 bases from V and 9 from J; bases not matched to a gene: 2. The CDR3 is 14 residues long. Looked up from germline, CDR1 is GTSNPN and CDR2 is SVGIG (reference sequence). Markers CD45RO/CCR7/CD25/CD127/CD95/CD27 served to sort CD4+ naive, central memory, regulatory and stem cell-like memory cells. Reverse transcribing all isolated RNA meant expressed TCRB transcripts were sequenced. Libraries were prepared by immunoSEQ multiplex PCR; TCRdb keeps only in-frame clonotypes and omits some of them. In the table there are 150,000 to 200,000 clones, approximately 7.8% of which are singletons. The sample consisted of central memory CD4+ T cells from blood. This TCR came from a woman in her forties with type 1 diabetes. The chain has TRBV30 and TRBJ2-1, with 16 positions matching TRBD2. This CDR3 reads CAWRGTSGRAEQFF. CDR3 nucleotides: TGTGCCTGGAGGGGGACTAGCGGGAGGGCTGAGCAGTTCTTC.